Shown below are 31 T cell receptor beta chains from a single sample sequenced in a study of T cells of healthy individuals. In TCRdb, the 5' RACE reads were re-called with MiXCR into one record per CDR3 protein. The sample contains about 82,000 distinct CDR3 sequences, about 5% of which appear only once. These receptors were taken from a female donor in good health.

This chain connects TRBV5-5 to TRBJ2-2; TRBD1 aligns across 7 bases. CDR1 is SGHKS and CDR2 is YYEKEE in the germline V gene (reference sequence). V lost 5 bases and J lost 1; bases outside the gene matches: 2. The CDR3 loop spans 14 amino acids. The CDR3 coding sequence is TGTGCCAGCAGGAGGGACAGGAACACCGGGGAGCTGTTTTTT. As protein: CASRRDRNTGELFF.

This chain's CDR3 is CSARDYSGRAEETQYF. For the CDR3, the DNA is TGCAGTGCTAGAGATTACAGCGGGAGGGCCGAGGAGACCCAGTACTTC. This sequence joins TRBV20-1 and TRBJ2-5; TRBD2 matches at 10 bases. Germline V gene sequence: CDR1 DFQATT, CDR2 SNEGSKA (reference sequence). Losses at the gene ends were 0 bases for V and 5 bases for J; bases not matched to a gene: 9. The CDR3 contains 16 residues.

There are many counts of this clonotype. The V gene is TRBV2, the J gene TRBJ2-3; D gene unclear. The CDR3 extends over 12 amino acids. Germline V gene lookup returns CDR1 SNHLY and CDR2 FYNNEI. Deletions cut 6 bases from V and 2 bases from J, with 6 bases between. CDR3 residues: CASRENTDTQYF. In DNA form, the CDR3 reads TGTGCCAGCAGAGAGAACACAGATACGCAGTATTTT.

This clonotype was seen repeatedly, ten times or more. The chain recombines TRBV6-2 or TRBV6-3 with TRBJ1-5; 8 bases are shared with TRBD1. The ends lost 4 bases at V and 5 bases at J; junction bases unmatched: 7. Germline V gene sequence: CDR1 MNHEY, CDR2 SVGEGT. The CDR3 is 15 amino acids. The CDR3 DNA reads as TGTGCCAGCAGTTTCTCGGACAGGGCGCATCAGCCCCAGCATTTT. It is translated as CASSFSDRAHQPQHF.

This clonotype was seen a handful of times. The V and J genes are TRBV27 and TRBJ1-5; D is perhaps TRBD1 (5 bases). The length of the CDR3 is 14 residues. The germline CDR1 and CDR2 sequences are MNHEY and SMNVEV (reference sequence). V was cut by 7 bases and J by 4 bases, with 14 bases left in between. CDR3 protein: CASKEFGGNQPQHF. Here the CDR3 DNA reads TGTGCCAGCAAAGAGTTCGGGGGGAATCAGCCCCAGCATTTT.

This clonotype was detected many times. The chain is built from TRBV20-1 and TRBJ1-1, with a weak D call TRBD1 (5 bases). CDR1 is DFQATT and CDR2 is SNEGSKA in the germline V gene (reference sequence). This CDR3 has 14 amino acids. V lost 3 bases, J lost 2 bases, and 13 bases lay in between. CDR3 nucleotides: TGCAGTGCTAGGGGCGCCGGGGGAAACACTGAAGCTTTCTTT. It specifies CSARGAGGNTEAFF.

This clonotype was picked up a small number of times. The V and J genes are TRBV19 and TRBJ2-4, with 9 positions matching TRBD2. This CDR3 contains 20 residues. Germline values: CDR1 LNHDA, CDR2 SQIVND (reference sequence). The J segment lost 0 bases and the V segment lost 0 bases, leaving 12 bases of the junction unmatched. CDR3: CASSIDHRTSAFLAKNIQYF. The CDR3 DNA sequence: TGTGCCAGTAGTATAGATCATAGGACTAGCGCGTTCCTAGCCAAAAACATTCAGTACTTC.

This clonotype appeared many times. This chain links TRBV7-9 with TRBJ1-4, with 8 nucleotides matching TRBD1. Germline CDR1 and CDR2: SEHNR and FQNEAQ (reference sequence). The CDR3 extends over 16 amino acids. V was pared by 2 bases and J by 8 bases, with 10 bases of the junction left unmatched. The DNA of the CDR3 is TGTGCCAGCAGCTTACCTCCAGGGACAGGAGAAGAAAAACTGTTTTTT. This encodes CASSLPPGTGEEKLFF. Combining the CDR3 with reference TRBV7-9 and TRBJ1-4 gives the whole variable domain DTGVSQNPRHKITKRGQNVTFRCDPISEHNRLYWYRQTLGQGPEFLTYFQNEAQLEKSRLLSDRFSAERPKGSFSTLEIQRTEQGDSAMYLCASSLPPGTGEEKLFFGSGTQLSVL.

This clonotype was recorded at least ten times. The rearrangement links TRBV18 to TRBJ2-7, with D perhaps TRBD1 or TRBD2 (5 bases each). The CDR3 covers 15 residues. The germline V gene encodes CDR1 KGHSH and CDR2 LQKENI. V was trimmed by 5 bases and J by 0 bases, leaving 14 bases between them. CDR3 amino acids: CASSSPGRGSYEQYF. CDR3 in DNA: TGTGCCAGCTCATCCCCGGGACGGGGCTCCTACGAGCAGTACTTC.

The chain employs TRBV6-4 and TRBJ2-1; TRBD2 aligns across 8 bases. This CDR3 spans 14 amino acids. Germline V gives CDR1 MRHNA, CDR2 SNTAGT. The V gene end was trimmed by 5 bases and the J gene end by 8 bases; junction bases not matched to a gene: 8. DNA for the CDR3: TGTGCCAGCAGTCCTCGGACTAGCTCGGATGAGCAGTTCTTC. This gives the protein CASSPRTSSDEQFF.

Many counts were recorded for this clonotype. V gene TRBV20-1 combines with J gene TRBJ1-2; tentative D call: TRBD1 (5 bases). V was clipped by 1 base and J by 8 bases, with 14 bases between them. Per the germline V gene, CDR1 is DFQATT and CDR2 is SNEGSKA (reference sequence). This CDR3 has 13 residues. CDR3 nucleotides: TGCAGTGCTAGAGCTGAGGGACGGGGAGGCTACACCTTC. Protein sequence: CSARAEGRGGYTF.

This chain connects TRBV7-8 to TRBJ2-5; 14 bases match TRBD2. The CDR3 has 17 amino acids. With V trimmed by 5 bases and J by 4 bases, 9 bases remained unmatched. Germline CDR1 SGHVS, CDR2 FQNEAQ. CDR3 DNA sequence: TGTGCCAGCAGCCCCGGACTAGCGGGAGGCAGTGGAGAGACCCAGTACTTC. Amino acids: CASSPGLAGGSGETQYF.

This clonotype was found many times. V and J are TRBV5-1 and TRBJ2-5; tentative D call: TRBD1 (5 bases). The CDR3 spans 13 residues. V lost 2 bases and J lost 5, with 10 bases in between. Per germline, CDR1 SGHRS and CDR2 YFSETQ. The chain's CDR3 is CASSFKGSETQYF. The CDR3 DNA reads TGCGCCAGCAGCTTTAAGGGGTCTGAGACCCAGTACTTC. The full variable domain, its missing parts supplied by reference TRBV5-1 and TRBJ2-5, is KAGVTQTPRYLIKTRGQQVTLSCSPISGHRSVSWYQQTPGQGLQFLFEYFSETQRNKGNFPGRFSGRQFSNSRSEMNVSTLELGDSALYLCASSFKGSETQYFGPGTRLLVL.

A few counts support this clonotype. The CDR3 here is CASSVSLNTEAFF. The CDR3 coding sequence is TGTGCCAGCAGCGTCTCTCTGAACACTGAAGCTTTCTTT. The V and J genes are TRBV9 and TRBJ1-1; D is unresolved. The germline V gene has CDR1 SGDLS and CDR2 YYNGEE. V lost 2 bases and J lost 0, with 5 bases in between. This CDR3 region has 13 residues.

This clonotype occurred a few times. This chain joins TRBV4-1 and TRBJ2-3, with D maybe TRBD1 (5 bases). CDR1 is MGHRA, CDR2 YSYEKL, per germline. Trimming removed 0 bases at V and 7 bases at J, with 11 bases between. This CDR3 contains 14 residues. CDR3 sequence: CASSQDNRPNTQYF. The CDR3 nucleotides read TGCGCCAGCAGCCAAGACAACAGGCCAAATACGCAGTATTTT.

This clonotype was found a few times. This chain connects TRBV5-4 to TRBJ2-1; TRBD2 matches at 13 bases. The length of the CDR3 is 14 residues. Germline trimming cut 4 bases from V and 7 bases from J; bases unmatched to any gene: 2. CDR1 SGHNT and CDR2 YYREEE come from the germline V gene (reference sequence). CDR3: CASSLLAGGNEQFF. The CDR3 coding sequence is TGTGCCAGCAGCCTACTAGCGGGAGGGAATGAGCAGTTCTTC.

This clonotype was detected many times. The chain links TRBV5-4 to TRBJ2-2; possible D gene TRBD1, 5 bases. Per germline, CDR1 SGHNT and CDR2 YYREEE (reference sequence). Deletions cut 4 bases from V and 3 bases from J, with 16 bases between. This CDR3 contains 16 residues. The chain's CDR3 is CASSTQIQTDTGELFF. The DNA for the CDR3 is TGTGCCAGCAGCACCCAAATACAGACAGACACCGGGGAGCTGTTTTTT.

This clonotype has at least ten counts. The rearrangement uses TRBV6-6 and TRBJ2-3; 9 positions match TRBD2. The germline gives CDR1 MNHNY, CDR2 SVGAGI (reference sequence). This CDR3 comprises 14 residues. With 5 bases clipped from V and 3 bases from J, the junction kept 3 bases outside the gene matches. The CDR3 DNA reads TGTGCCAGCAGTCCTACTAGCGGGACAGATACGCAGTATTTT. It translates to CASSPTSGTDTQYF.

This clonotype was picked up many times. The chain employs TRBV7-2 and TRBJ2-1, with D unclear. The V end lost 5 bases, the J end lost 0 bases, and 14 bases lay between the germline ends. The CDR3 is 16 residues long. CDR1 and CDR2 (germline): SGHTA, FQGNSA. CDR3 coding DNA: TGTGCCAGCAGCCGCCGACTTGGCGTCTCCTACAATGAGCAGTTCTTC. Translation: CASSRRLGVSYNEQFF.

The sample holds many counts of this clonotype. The J gene is TRBJ2-5, the V gene TRBV9; D is uncertain. Between the trimmed V and J ends, which lost 3 bases and 1 base, there was a span of 4 bases. The CDR3 sequence is 12 residues long. In germline, CDR1 is SGDLS, CDR2 YYNGEE. The DNA of the CDR3 is TGTGCCAGCAGCGGGGTCCAAGAGACCCAGTACTTC. Its translation: CASSGVQETQYF.

This clonotype has a count of ten or more. This rearrangement joins TRBV20-1 to TRBJ2-7, with a tentative D call TRBD2 (6 bases). The germline gives CDR1 DFQATT, CDR2 SNEGSKA (reference sequence). The CDR3 contains 13 residues. Trimming took off 3 bases at V and 2 bases at J, with 11 bases between the two ends. CDR3 DNA: TGCAGTGCTAGCGGCCGACTAGCCTACGAGCAGTACTTC. It yields the protein CSASGRLAYEQYF.

V and J are TRBV10-3 and TRBJ1-2, with TRBD1 as a possible D gene (6 bases). There are 19 residues in the CDR3. V lost 1 base and J lost 7, with 28 bases in between. Germline V gene sequence: CDR1 ENHRY, CDR2 SYGVKD. The CDR3 region is CAISEFAVNFRRTDRGYTF. The CDR3 DNA sequence: TGTGCCATCAGTGAGTTTGCCGTCAACTTCCGCAGGACAGATCGTGGCTACACCTTC.

The chain has TRBV9 and TRBJ2-7; possible D gene TRBD1, 6 bases. CDR1 and CDR2 from the germline V gene are SGDLS and YYNGEE. The length of the CDR3 is 15 residues. The V gene lost 4 bases and the J gene lost 3 bases, with 17 bases spanning the gap. The CDR3 loop reads CASSQGIEAVYEQYF. CDR3 coding DNA: TGTGCCAGCAGCCAGGGGATAGAGGCGGTCTACGAGCAGTACTTC.

This clonotype occurred many times. This rearrangement joins TRBV5-8 to TRBJ1-1, with D possibly TRBD1 on 6 matching bases. Germline CDR1 is SGHTS and CDR2 is YDEGEE. The CDR3 extends over 15 amino acids. V was cut by 7 bases and J by 4 bases, with 20 bases left in between. As DNA, the CDR3 is TGTGCCAGCGCCCGGGGGGCCCTGGAGGGCACTGAAGCTTTCTTT. Translated: CASARGALEGTEAFF.

This clonotype was seen ten or more times. The V call is TRBV5-1, the J call TRBJ2-2; the match to TRBD1 covers 9 bases. Trimming cost V 4 bases and J 4 bases; bases outside gene matches: 8. There are 16 residues in the CDR3. The V gene's germline CDR1 is SGHRS and CDR2 YFSETQ. The CDR3 DNA follows: TGCGCCAGCAGCGTCGGACAGGGGAAAATCACCGGGGAGCTGTTTTTT. It codes for CASSVGQGKITGELFF.

The CDR3 reads CASSPREGVVGNTIYF. The CDR3 nucleotides are TGTGCCAGCAGCCCTCGAGAAGGGGTGGTAGGGAACACCATATATTTT. This chain links TRBV9 with TRBJ1-3, with D perhaps matching TRBD1 (5 bases). V shed 4 bases and J shed 7 bases, with 21 bases lying between them. CDR1 SGDLS and CDR2 YYNGEE come from the germline V gene. The CDR3 length is 16 residues.

This sequence joins TRBV7-9 and TRBJ2-6, with TRBD1 matching 7 bases. Unmatched junction bases numbered 3, after V lost 5 bases and J lost 2 bases. This CDR3 contains 15 residues. The germline gives CDR1 SEHNR, CDR2 FQNEAQ (reference sequence). CDR3 in DNA: TGTGCCAGCAGCGAAGACAGGGCTGGGGCCAACGTCCTGACTTTC. Encoded protein: CASSEDRAGANVLTF.

This chain uses TRBV28 with TRBJ1-4; 10 bases line up with TRBD1. V lost 3 bases and J lost 4; bases outside the gene matches: 2. The CDR3 spans 15 residues. The V gene's germline CDR1 is MDHEN and CDR2 SYDVKM. The CDR3 bases are TGTGCCAGCAGTTTGCGGACAGGGGGTAATGAAAAACTGTTTTTT. This sequence encodes CASSLRTGGNEKLFF.

This clonotype was detected many times. The chain has TRBV14 and TRBJ2-7, with D possibly being TRBD1 (6 bases). Germline CDR1 reads SGHDN; CDR2 reads FVKESK. V lost 1 base and J 5 bases, leaving 15 bases between the germline ends. The CDR3 contains 15 residues. CDR3 sequence reads: CASSQGGHRSHEQYF. The CDR3 DNA sequence: TGTGCCAGCAGCCAAGGGGGACACCGGTCCCACGAGCAGTACTTC.

Only a few counts were recorded for this clonotype. The genes are TRBV7-2 and TRBJ1-1, with TRBD1 as a possible D gene (5 bases). V dropped 4 bases and J dropped 6 bases, with 18 bases sitting between them. The germline CDR1 and CDR2 sequences are SGHTA and FQGNSA. The CDR3 is 15 residues long. This chain's CDR3 is CASSWMPGRAAEAFF. The CDR3 DNA follows: TGTGCCAGCAGCTGGATGCCGGGGCGAGCCGCTGAAGCTTTCTTT.

This sequence joins TRBV4-3 and TRBJ1-1; D gene ambiguous. V was trimmed by 0 bases and J by 7 bases, leaving 12 bases between them. CDR3 length equals 14 residues. Germline CDR1 reads LGHNA; CDR2 reads YSLEER. CDR3 residues: CASSQDYQQSEAFF. CDR3 sequence (DNA): TGCGCCAGCAGCCAAGATTATCAACAGAGTGAAGCTTTCTTT.